Included here is one T cell receptor (beta chain) sequence, with context. What it binds is unknown. The sample comes from a study of T cell responses to AZD1222 COVID-19 vaccine. At the level of the study: Second-dose groups at about 4 or about 12 weeks were pooled.

General study results and limits: Spike-specific TCR breadth rose after two AZD1222 doses, and depth rose as well. CD4 TCRs linked to vaccination spanned spike, dominating at 160-218 and 743-854. Clonal diversity was possibly underestimated, and the donors were mostly white British, with more females.

Assay used: immunoSEQ multiplex PCR; TCRdb lists only in-frame clones, some missing. The data show under 150,000 clones, more than 85% seen once. The source is an adult in good health. The input for sequencing was peripheral blood, taken on day 0 of AZD1222 vaccination.

The CDR3 DNA reads TGTGCCAGCAGCCAAGATGTTCTAGCGGGAAAGGTAAGAGATACGCAGTATTTT. Its translation is CASSQDVLAGKVRDTQYF. The chain has TRBV3-1 (or the pseudogene TRBV3-2) and TRBJ2-3; 9 bases match TRBD2. CDR1 LGHDT and CDR2 YNNKEL come from the germline V gene (reference sequence). With 0 bases clipped from V and 5 bases from J, the junction kept 12 bases outside the gene matches. The CDR3 totals 18 residues.